The 21 T cell receptor beta chains below come from one sample, sequenced in a study of T cells in localized non-small cell lung cancer. Sequencing used immunoSEQ multiplex PCR; TCRdb keeps in-frame clones, though not all of them. The sample holds under 75,000 clones, 86% seen once. The sample here was peripheral blood, taken before any cancer treatment. All receptors derive from a male donor at least 60 years old with stage III squamous cell lung carcinoma.

J is TRBJ1-1 and V is TRBV7-6; D call uncertain. V was trimmed by 5 bases and J by 1 base, leaving 5 bases between them. Germline assignment: CDR1 SGHVS and CDR2 FNYEAQ. The CDR3 contains 12 residues. CDR3 sequence reads: CASSPENTEAFF. The CDR3 DNA follows: TGTGCCAGCAGCCCGGAGAACACTGAAGCTTTCTTT.

The CDR3 region has the DNA TGTGCCAGCAGCTTCGGACTAGCGGGAGATGAGCAGTTCTTC. It codes for CASSFGLAGDEQFF. The chain carries TRBV5-4 and TRBJ2-1; 13 nucleotides align to TRBD2. Germline loops: CDR1 SGHNT, CDR2 YYREEE (reference sequence). J was trimmed by 8 bases and V by 2 bases; bases with no gene match: 1. This CDR3 is built from 14 residues.

CDR3 sequence reads: CASSLPIPSSYNEQFF. CDR3 nucleotide sequence: TGTGCCAGCAGCTTACCTATCCCGAGCTCCTACAATGAGCAGTTCTTC. The rearrangement joins TRBV11-2 to TRBJ2-1; D is ambiguous. V was pared by 2 bases and J by 0 bases, with 11 bases between. Germline assignment: CDR1 SGHAT and CDR2 FQNNGV. This CDR3 region has 16 residues. Using reference TRBV11-2 and TRBJ2-1 for the parts outside the CDR3, the full variable domain is EAGVAQSPRYKIIEKRQSVAFWCNPISGHATLYWYQQILGQGPKLLIQFQNNGVVDDSQLPKDRFSAERLKGVDSTLKIQPAKLEDSAVYLCASSLPIPSSYNEQFFGPGTRLTVL.

V is TRBV7-2 and J is TRBJ1-5, with 7 bases fitting TRBD1. The germline gives CDR1 SGHTA, CDR2 FQGNSA. The length of the CDR3 is 15 residues. With 1 base clipped from V and 4 bases from J, the junction kept 4 bases outside the gene matches. CDR3 amino acids: CASSLGGQRNQPQHF. The CDR3 DNA reads as TGTGCCAGCAGCTTAGGGGGACAGCGAAATCAGCCCCAGCATTTT.

The chain employs TRBV19 and TRBJ1-1; TRBD1 agrees at 7 bases. This CDR3 spans 13 amino acids. In germline, CDR1 is LNHDA, CDR2 SQIVND (reference sequence). The V gene end was trimmed by 7 bases and the J gene end by 4 bases; junction bases not matched to a gene: 6. The CDR3, as DNA: TGTGCCAGTACCAACAGGGGTGGCACTGAAGCTTTCTTT. Translated, it gives CASTNRGGTEAFF.

The rearrangement links TRBV28 to TRBJ2-1; the D gene could be TRBD1 or TRBD2 (6 bases each). Germline V gives CDR1 MDHEN, CDR2 SYDVKM. The CDR3 covers 12 residues. V was clipped by 6 bases and J by 10 bases, with 13 bases between them. CDR3 sequence: CASSKGGREQFF. The CDR3 DNA is TGTGCCAGCAGCAAAGGGGGGAGGGAGCAGTTCTTC.

The chain has TRBV5-8 and TRBJ2-2; the D call may be TRBD1 or TRBD2 (5 bases each). This CDR3 is built from 18 residues. V shed 0 bases and J shed 5 bases, with 20 bases lying between them. Looked up from germline, CDR1 is SGHTS and CDR2 is YDEGEE. The CDR3: CASSLGRDTGHGTGELFF. DNA of the CDR3: TGTGCCAGCAGCTTGGGTCGTGATACGGGGCACGGGACCGGGGAGCTGTTTTTT.

The CDR3 DNA reads as TGTGCCTCGCATGAGGGGCACATTCAGTACTTC. Protein sequence: CASHEGHIQYF. The chain links TRBV6-5 to TRBJ2-4; the D call may be TRBD1 or TRBD2 (5 bases each). The CDR3 covers 11 residues. CDR1 is MNHEY, CDR2 SVGAGI, per germline. The V gene lost 11 bases and the J gene lost 8 bases, with 13 bases spanning the gap.

The chain links TRBV30 to TRBJ2-3, with D possibly being TRBD1 (6 bases). The V end was cut by 6 bases, the J end by 2 bases, with 21 bases between. The V gene's germline CDR1 is GTSNPN and CDR2 SVGIG (reference sequence). This CDR3 is 16 amino acids long. CDR3 amino acids: CACNHGRGSDTDTQYF. The CDR3 nucleotides are TGTGCCTGCAATCATGGTAGGGGGTCGGACACAGATACGCAGTATTTT.

The chain links TRBV6-1 to TRBJ2-7; D possibly corresponds to TRBD2 (6 bases). With 4 bases removed from V and 1 base from J, the gap between germline ends came to 8 bases. The CDR3 totals 13 residues. Germline V gene sequence: CDR1 MNHNS, CDR2 SASEGT. CDR3 bases: TGTGCCAGCAGTGGGAGGGGTTCCTACGAGCAGTACTTC. Amino acids: CASSGRGSYEQYF.

The J gene is TRBJ2-7, the V gene TRBV6-1, with 9 bases lining up with TRBD1. The V segment lost 6 bases and the J segment 0 bases; nucleotides outside the gene matches: 6. Germline values: CDR1 MNHNS, CDR2 SASEGT. The CDR3 is 15 residues long. Here the CDR3 reads CASSRGQGASYEQYV. CDR3 nucleotide sequence: TGTGCCAGCAGCCGGGGACAGGGTGCCTCCTACGAGCAGTACGTC.

In its sample, this clone was seen once. The J gene is TRBJ1-3, the V gene TRBV21-1; the table's D call, TRBD1, has no DNA check behind it. TRBV21-1 is described as a pseudogene. The CDR3 sequence is 17 residues long. The CDR3 here is CASSKAQGQCSGNTIYF. DNA of the CDR3: TGTGCCAGCAGCAAAGCCCAGGGACAGTGCTCTGGAAACACCATATATTTT.

The J gene is TRBJ2-2, the V gene TRBV2; D is unclear. This CDR3 is 16 amino acids long. CDR1 and CDR2 from the germline V gene are SNHLY and FYNNEI. Trimming left V 1 base short and J 5 bases short, with 14 bases between. This chain's CDR3 is CASSEVATPITGELFF. The CDR3 nucleotides are TGTGCCAGCAGTGAAGTCGCGACCCCTATAACCGGGGAGCTGTTTTTT.

The V call is TRBV7-2, the J call TRBJ1-1; D unresolved. This CDR3 is built from 11 residues. Trimming left V 1 base short and J 10 bases short, with 7 bases between. The germline V gene encodes CDR1 SGHTA and CDR2 FQGNSA. CDR3 region: CASSLEGLAFF. Here the CDR3 DNA reads TGTGCCAGCAGCTTAGAAGGCTTAGCTTTCTTT.

The V gene is TRBV10-3, the J gene TRBJ1-2, with unresolved D. CDR1 is ENHRY and CDR2 is SYGVKD in the germline V gene. The CDR3 is made up of 13 amino acids. With 2 bases removed from V and 3 bases from J, the gap between germline ends came to 7 bases. The CDR3 protein is CAISERPDYGYTF. In nucleotides, the CDR3 is TGTGCCATCAGTGAGAGGCCCGACTATGGCTACACCTTC.

The chain is built from TRBV6-6 and TRBJ1-1, with TRBD1 as a possible D gene (5 bases). This CDR3 has 15 residues. V was cut by 0 bases and J by 5 bases, with 13 bases left in between. The germline V gene has CDR1 MNHNY and CDR2 SVGAGI (reference sequence). The CDR3 loop is CASSYSVGGRTEAFF. The DNA for the CDR3 is TGTGCCAGCAGTTACTCGGTCGGGGGGAGAACTGAAGCTTTCTTT.

The chain employs TRBV6-5 and TRBJ1-1, with D unresolved. Germline CDR1 is MNHEY and CDR2 is SVGAGI. The ends were cut back, 7 bases at V and 2 bases at J, with 5 bases in the middle. This CDR3 has 11 residues. Here the CDR3 reads CASTYNTEAFF. As DNA, the CDR3 is TGTGCCAGCACTTATAACACTGAAGCTTTCTTT.

V and J are TRBV28 and TRBJ1-2; 10 positions match TRBD1. The junction had 11 bases not matched to a gene; V was cut back by 5 bases and J by 8 bases. CDR1 and CDR2 (germline): MDHEN, SYDVKM. This CDR3 comprises 15 residues. CDR3 sequence: CASSGAGTGDFGYTF. The CDR3, as DNA: TGTGCCAGCAGTGGAGCCGGGACAGGGGACTTCGGCTACACCTTC.

This chain joins TRBV7-2 and TRBJ1-1; D unclear. Trimming took 3 bases from V and 2 from J, leaving 4 bases between them. There are 12 residues in the CDR3. From germline, CDR1 is SGHTA and CDR2 FQGNSA. In DNA form, the CDR3 reads TGTGCCAGCAGCTTGCAAAACACTGAAGCTTTCTTT. Translation: CASSLQNTEAFF.

J is TRBJ1-2 and V is TRBV7-8; D is possibly TRBD1 (6 bases). This CDR3 contains 16 residues. CDR1 is SGHVS, CDR2 FQNEAQ, per germline. V shed 5 bases and J shed 2 bases, with 18 bases lying between them. CDR3 sequence (DNA): TGTGCCAGCAGCCCGGGCGGGGCAGGGGAGAACTATGGCTACACCTTC. This gives the protein CASSPGGAGENYGYTF.

The chain couples TRBV10-3 to TRBJ1-6; TRBD1 matches at 7 bases. The V gene end was trimmed by 2 bases and the J gene end by 10 bases; junction bases not matched to a gene: 8. CDR3 length: 15 amino acids. The germline gives CDR1 ENHRY, CDR2 SYGVKD. The DNA for the CDR3 is TGTGCCATCAGTGAGGAGACAGGGTTAGGATCACCCCTCCACTTT. This gives the protein CAISEETGLGSPLHF.